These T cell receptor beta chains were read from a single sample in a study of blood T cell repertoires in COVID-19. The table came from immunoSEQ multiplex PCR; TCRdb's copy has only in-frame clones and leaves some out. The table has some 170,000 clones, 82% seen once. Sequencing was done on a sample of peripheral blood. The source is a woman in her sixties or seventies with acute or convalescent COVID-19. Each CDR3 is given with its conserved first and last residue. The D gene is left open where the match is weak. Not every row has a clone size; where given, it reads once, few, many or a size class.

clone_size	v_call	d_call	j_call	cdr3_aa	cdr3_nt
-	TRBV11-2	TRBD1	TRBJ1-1	CASSSTDRAWNTEAFF	TGTGCCAGCAGCTCTACGGACAGGGCGTGGAACACTGAAGCTTTCTTT
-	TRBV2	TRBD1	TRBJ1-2	CASSINRDRHGYTF	TGTGCCAGCAGCATAAACCGGGACAGGCATGGCTACACCTTC
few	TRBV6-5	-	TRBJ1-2	CASGGRLEGYGYTF	TGTGCCAGCGGGGGGAGACTCGAGGGCTATGGCTACACCTTC
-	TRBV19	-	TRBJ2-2	CASSPQGNANTGELFF	TGTGCCAGTAGTCCTCAGGGTAACGCGAACACCGGGGAGCTGTTTTTT
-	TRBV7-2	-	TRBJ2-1	CASSVEGSYNEQFF	TGTGCCAGCAGTGTTGAGGGCTCCTACAATGAGCAGTTCTTC
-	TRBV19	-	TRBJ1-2	CASSLSGRGGYTF	TGTGCCAGTAGTCTCTCGGGGCGGGGTGGCTACACCTTC
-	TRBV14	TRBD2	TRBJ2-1	CASSQDLSGRYGNEQFF	TGTGCCAGCAGCCAAGATCTCAGCGGGAGGTACGGAAATGAGCAGTTCTTC
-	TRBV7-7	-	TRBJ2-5	CASSFKGTAETQYF	TGTGCTAGCAGCTTCAAAGGAACAGCTGAGACCCAGTACTTC
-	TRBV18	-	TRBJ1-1	CASSPEDSRRTEAFF	TGTGCCAGCTCACCAGAGGACAGTAGAAGGACTGAAGCTTTCTTT
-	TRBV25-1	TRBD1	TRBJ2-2	CASSDGDRAAGTGELFF	TGTGCCAGCAGTGATGGGGACAGGGCAGCGGGCACCGGGGAGCTGTTTTTT
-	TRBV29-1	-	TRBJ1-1	CSVLRDPGGSEAFF	TGCAGCGTTTTAAGGGACCCCGGGGGGTCTGAAGCTTTCTTT
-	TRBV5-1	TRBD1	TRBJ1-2	CASSLVISADRAAGGYTF	TGCGCCAGCAGCTTGGTTATTAGCGCGGACAGGGCCGCTGGGGGCTACACCTTC
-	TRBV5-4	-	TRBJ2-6	CASSFAGAGANVLTF	TGTGCCAGCAGCTTCGCAGGGGCTGGGGCCAACGTCCTGACTTTC
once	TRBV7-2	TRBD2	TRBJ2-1	CASSLEAGVVDEQFF	TGTGCCAGCAGCTTAGAAGCGGGAGTGGTGGATGAGCAGTTCTTC
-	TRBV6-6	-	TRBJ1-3	CASSTGPGLTIYF	TGTGCCAGCAGTACAGGGCCCGGCCTAACCATATATTTT
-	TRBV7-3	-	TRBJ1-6	CASSLLDSRNSPLHF	TGTGCCAGCAGCTTACTGGACAGCAGAAATTCACCCCTCCACTTT
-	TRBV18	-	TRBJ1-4	CASSPSPDMTEKLFF	TGTGCCAGCTCACCGAGCCCGGACATGACTGAAAAACTGTTTTTT
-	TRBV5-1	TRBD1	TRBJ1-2	CASSLEVQGLGGYTF	TGCGCCAGCAGCTTAGAAGTACAGGGGCTCGGTGGCTACACCTTC
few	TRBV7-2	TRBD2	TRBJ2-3	CASRMSSGRTDTQYF	TGTGCCAGCAGGATGAGTAGCGGGCGCACAGATACGCAGTATTTT
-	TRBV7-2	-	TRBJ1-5	CASSLVGGRDQPQHF	TGTGCCAGCAGCTTGGTGGGGGGGCGGGATCAGCCCCAGCATTTT
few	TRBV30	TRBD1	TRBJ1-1	CAWLHRGDLGAFF	TGTGCCTGGCTACACAGGGGAGACCTCGGGGCTTTCTTT
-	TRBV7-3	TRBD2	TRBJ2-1	CASSLTGPPSGGPSREQFF	TGTGCCAGCAGCTTAACAGGGCCTCCGAGCGGGGGCCCTTCCAGGGAGCAGTTCTTC
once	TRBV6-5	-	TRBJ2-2	CASRSTHPNTGELFF	TGTGCCAGCAGGTCGACACACCCGAACACCGGGGAGCTGTTTTTT
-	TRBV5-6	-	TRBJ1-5	CASTKGSNQPQHF	TGTGCCAGCACAAAGGGGAGCAATCAGCCCCAGCATTTT
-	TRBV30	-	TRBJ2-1	CAWSVRSWSSYNEQFF	TGTGCCTGGAGTGTACGATCGTGGAGCTCCTACAATGAGCAGTTCTTC
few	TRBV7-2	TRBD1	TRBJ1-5	CASSPLRGSSNQPQHF	TGTGCCAGCAGCCCCCTCAGGGGGTCGAGCAATCAGCCCCAGCATTTT
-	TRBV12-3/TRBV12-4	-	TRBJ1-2	CASSLGFGYGYTF	TGTGCCAGCAGTTTAGGGTTCGGCTATGGCTACACCTTC
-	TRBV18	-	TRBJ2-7	CASSPPGGYEQYF	TGTGCCAGCTCACCACCAGGCGGCTACGAGCAGTACTTC
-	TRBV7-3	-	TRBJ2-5	CASSRGRGEEETQYF	TGTGCCAGCAGCCGAGGGCGGGGAGAGGAAGAGACCCAGTACTTC
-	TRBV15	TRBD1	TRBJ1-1	CATSSGQGALSTEAFF	TGTGCCACCAGCAGTGGGCAGGGGGCGTTGAGCACTGAAGCTTTCTTT
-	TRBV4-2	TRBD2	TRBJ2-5	CASSQIKAGGLGETQYF	TGTGCCAGCAGCCAGATTAAAGCGGGGGGGCTTGGAGAGACCCAGTACTTC
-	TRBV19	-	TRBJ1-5	CASSSDSISPQHF	TGTGCCAGTAGTTCAGACTCAATCAGCCCCCAGCATTTT
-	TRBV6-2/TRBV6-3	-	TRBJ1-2	CASSYSRRSAPNYGYTF	TGTGCCAGCAGTTACTCGAGGAGGTCGGCGCCTAACTATGGCTACACCTTC
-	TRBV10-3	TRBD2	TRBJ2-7	CAISDQTVTTSGRTPYEQYF	TGTGCCATCAGTGACCAGACGGTAACGACTAGCGGGAGGACCCCCTACGAGCAGTACTTC
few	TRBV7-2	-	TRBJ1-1	CASSFTGYTEAFF	TGTGCCAGCAGCTTCACAGGGTACACTGAAGCTTTCTTT
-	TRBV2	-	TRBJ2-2	CASREHSTGELFF	TGTGCCAGCAGGGAACACAGCACCGGGGAGCTGTTTTTT
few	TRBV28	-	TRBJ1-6	CASSDGGNYSPLHF	TGTGCCAGTTCCGATGGGGGGAATTATTCACCCCTCCACTTT
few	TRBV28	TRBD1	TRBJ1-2	CASSTQGRGLSNYGYTF	TGTGCCAGCAGCACCCAGGGCAGGGGGCTATCTAACTATGGCTACACCTTC
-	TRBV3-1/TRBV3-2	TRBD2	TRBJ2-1	CASSPPSGGVGGYNEQFF	TGTGCCAGCAGCCCGCCTAGCGGGGGGGTGGGGGGCTACAATGAGCAGTTCTTC
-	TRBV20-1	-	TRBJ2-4	CSASNQVGPYF	TGCAGTGCTAGCAACCAGGTCGGCCCGTACTTC
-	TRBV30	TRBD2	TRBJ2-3	CAWSPYQITTSGRAPDTQYF	TGTGCCTGGAGTCCCTACCAAATAACGACTAGCGGGAGGGCCCCAGATACGCAGTATTTT
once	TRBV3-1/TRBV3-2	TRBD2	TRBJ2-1	CASSLRDYFEQFF	TGTGCCAGCAGCCTCCGGGACTACTTTGAGCAGTTCTTC
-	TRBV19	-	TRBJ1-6	CASSIDRDTSPLHF	TGTGCCAGTAGTATAGACAGGGACACTTCACCCCTCCACTTT
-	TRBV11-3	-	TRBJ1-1	CASSTRGTEAFF	TGTGCCAGCAGCACCCGGGGCACTGAAGCTTTCTTT
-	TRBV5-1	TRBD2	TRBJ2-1	CASSLELAGASEQFF	TGCGCCAGCAGCTTGGAACTAGCGGGAGCGAGTGAGCAGTTCTTC
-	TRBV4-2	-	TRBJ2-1	CASSQGAGSYNEQFF	TGTGCCAGCAGCCAAGGGGCGGGTTCCTACAATGAGCAGTTCTTC
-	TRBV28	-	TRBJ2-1	CASSFSTGLYNEQFF	TGTGCCAGCAGTTTTTCTACAGGTCTTTACAATGAGCAGTTCTTC
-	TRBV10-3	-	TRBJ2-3	CAINTMSTDTQYF	TGTGCCATCAATACAATGAGCACAGATACGCAGTATTTT
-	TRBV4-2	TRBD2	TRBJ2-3	CASSPGLAGGPGHQDTQYF	TGTGCCAGCAGCCCGGGACTAGCGGGGGGGCCGGGGCATCAAGATACGCAGTATTTT
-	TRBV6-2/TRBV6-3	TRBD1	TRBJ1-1	CASTPDRGGTEAFF	TGTGCCAGCACCCCGGACAGGGGTGGCACTGAAGCTTTCTTT
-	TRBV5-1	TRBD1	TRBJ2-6	CASSLSDVIQGILTF	TGCGCCAGCAGCTTGTCTGACGTTATACAGGGGATCCTGACTTTC
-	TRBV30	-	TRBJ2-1	CAWNTGREYNEQFF	TGTGCCTGGAATACGGGACGGGAGTACAATGAGCAGTTCTTC
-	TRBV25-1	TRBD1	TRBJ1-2	CASSAGGNYGYTF	TGTGCCAGCAGTGCAGGGGGTAACTATGGCTACACCTTC
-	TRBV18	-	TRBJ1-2	CASSLEPGNYGYTF	TGTGCCAGCTCACTTGAACCAGGGAACTATGGCTACACCTTC